This T cell receptor (beta chain) came from a study of blood T cell repertoires in COVID-19. Some clones are missing from TCRdb's copy, which holds only in-frame ones; the method was immunoSEQ multiplex PCR. The sample records roughly 260,000 clones, roughly 86% being singletons. The CDR3 extends over 16 amino acids. V shed 1 base, J shed 1 base, and the junction held 2 bases outside the gene matches. Germline V gives CDR1 SGHTA, CDR2 FQGNSA. Sample: PBMCs or T cells enriched from blood (not recorded which). This clonotype originated in a woman younger than 35 who had recovered from COVID-19. The rearrangement links TRBV7-2 to TRBJ2-3, with 10 bases fitting TRBD2. CDR3 DNA sequence: TGTGCCAGCAGCTTAGGAGGGACTAGCGGCACAGATACGCAGTATTTT. Encoded protein: CASSLGGTSGTDTQYF.